Following are 21 T cell receptor beta chains from one sample sequenced in a study of blood T cell repertoires in COVID-19. TCRdb keeps only in-frame clones here, not all; method: immunoSEQ multiplex PCR. The profile shows 150,000 or so clones, under 90% of them singletons. The sample consisted of PBMCs or T cells enriched from blood (not recorded which). The receptors come from a man in his fifties or sixties who had recovered from COVID-19.

The chain links TRBV2 to TRBJ1-4; a weak D match, TRBD1 (6 bases). Germline CDR1 and CDR2: SNHLY and FYNNEI. This CDR3 comprises 17 residues. V gave up 8 bases and J gave up 0 bases, with 19 bases separating them. In nucleotides, the CDR3 is TGTGCCAGCCGGGACACCTTAGGGAAGGCAACTAATGAAAAACTGTTTTTT. Translating it yields CASRDTLGKATNEKLFF. The full variable domain, rest sourced from reference TRBV2 and TRBJ1-4, is EPEVTQTPSHQVTQMGQEVILRCVPISNHLYFYWYRQILGQKVEFLVSFYNNEISEKSEIFDDQFSVERPDGSNFTLKIRSTKLEDSAMYFCASRDTLGKATNEKLFFGSGTQLSVL.

The genes are TRBV24-1 and TRBJ2-2, with a tentative D call TRBD1 (6 bases). This CDR3 contains 15 residues. Germline V gives CDR1 KGHDR, CDR2 SFDVKD. V lost 7 bases and J 3 bases, leaving 14 bases between the germline ends. The CDR3 sequence: CATSNPNRDTGELFF. The CDR3 DNA reads TGTGCCACCAGCAACCCAAACAGGGACACCGGGGAGCTGTTTTTT.

The genes are TRBV15 and TRBJ1-1; no firm D call. V lost 0 bases to trimming and J lost 1 base, with 9 bases between them. Germline V gene lookup returns CDR1 LNHNV and CDR2 YYDKDF (reference sequence). The CDR3 sequence is 15 residues long. The CDR3 DNA sequence: TGTGCCACCAGCAGAGAAAGTGGGCCGAACACTGAAGCTTTCTTT. Translated: CATSRESGPNTEAFF.

The chain carries TRBV12-5 and TRBJ2-1; 11 positions match TRBD2. V gave up 6 bases and J gave up 5 bases; unmatched junction bases: 9. Germline CDR1 and CDR2: LGHNT and FRNRAP. The length of the CDR3 is 16 residues. The CDR3 DNA follows: TGTGCTAGTGGATTACTCGGGACTAGCGGAAACAATGAGCAGTTCTTC. Translating gives CASGLLGTSGNNEQFF.

The DNA of the CDR3 is TGTGCCAGCAGCTTATTTGGACAGGGATCGAACACTGAAGCTTTCTTT. Amino acids: CASSLFGQGSNTEAFF. V usage is TRBV7-9 and J usage is TRBJ1-1, with TRBD1 matching over 8 bases. The CDR3 is 16 residues long. Germline loops: CDR1 SEHNR, CDR2 FQNEAQ (reference sequence). V lost 2 bases, J lost 1 base, and 6 bases stayed unmatched.

This clone turned up a few times. This sequence joins TRBV6-4 and TRBJ1-4, with D maybe TRBD1 (6 bases). Germline lookup yields CDR1 MRHNA and CDR2 SNTAGT. The germline V and J ends were trimmed by 5 bases and 7 bases, with 14 bases remaining between them. CDR3 length: 14 amino acids. The CDR3 reads CASSSTAGAEKLFF. The CDR3 bases are TGTGCCAGCAGTTCGACAGCAGGGGCTGAAAAACTGTTTTTT.

V is TRBV15 and J is TRBJ2-7, with TRBD2 matching 8 bases. The J segment lost 2 bases and the V segment lost 1 base, leaving 7 bases of the junction unmatched. CDR3 length equals 16 residues. Germline CDR1 reads LNHNV; CDR2 reads YYDKDF (reference sequence). CDR3 sequence (DNA): TGTGCCACCAGCAGAGGTAGGACTAGCTTCCCCTACGAGCAGTACTTC. Its protein product is CATSRGRTSFPYEQYF.

The chain uses TRBV12-3 or TRBV12-4 and TRBJ1-2, with a possible D match to TRBD1 (5 bases). V lost 5 bases and J 8 bases, leaving 12 bases between the germline ends. This CDR3 has 12 residues. The CDR3 region is CASSPQGLGYTF. CDR3 bases: TGTGCCAGCAGTCCTCAGGGTCTCGGCTACACCTTC.

The count of this clone is one. This sample also contains other DNA sequences that code for the same CDR3. The rearrangement links TRBV28 to TRBJ1-5, with D unresolved. Per the germline V gene, CDR1 is MDHEN and CDR2 is SYDVKM. This CDR3 is built from 12 residues. Trimming stripped 8 bases from V and 2 bases from J, with 7 bases between. The CDR3 nucleotides read TGTGCCAGCTCGACTGGCAATCAGCCCCAGCATTTT. Its translation is CASSTGNQPQHF.

This rearrangement joins TRBV29-1 to TRBJ1-5; D not certain. Trimming shortened V by 4 bases and J by 7 bases, and 11 bases separated the two germline ends. CDR3 length: 12 amino acids. Germline lookup yields CDR1 SQVTM and CDR2 ANQGSEA. The CDR3 region has the DNA TGCAGCGTTGGAGGAGGGCGGCAGCCCCAGCATTTT. The encoded protein is CSVGGGRQPQHF.

This chain uses TRBV19 with TRBJ1-6; 8 nucleotides agree with TRBD1. This CDR3 is 15 amino acids long. The junction had 2 bases not matched to a gene; V was cut back by 3 bases and J by 4 bases. The germline CDR1 and CDR2 sequences are LNHDA and SQIVND (reference sequence). The CDR3 nucleotides are TGTGCCAGTAGTATCCAGGGGGCATATAATTCACCCCTCCACTTT. It yields the protein CASSIQGAYNSPLHF.

The CDR3 sequence: CASSPSWANTGELFF. In DNA form, the CDR3 reads TGTGCCAGCAGCCCAAGTTGGGCTAACACCGGGGAGCTGTTTTTT. This chain uses TRBV5-5 with TRBJ2-2, with unresolved D. V lost 4 bases to trimming and J lost 2 bases, with 12 bases between them. The CDR3 has 15 residues. Germline-derived CDR1 and CDR2 are SGHKS and YYEKEE (reference sequence).

The chain couples TRBV11-2 to TRBJ2-2; TRBD1 matches 12 bases. CDR1 is SGHAT and CDR2 is FQNNGV in the germline V gene. V trimming: 2 bases; J trimming: 7 bases; junction bases outside the gene matches: 8. This CDR3 contains 17 residues. The CDR3 region is CASSLTPGQGAGGELFF. CDR3 coding DNA: TGTGCCAGCAGCTTAACCCCGGGACAGGGGGCGGGCGGGGAGCTGTTTTTT.

This chain connects TRBV19 to TRBJ1-1, with TRBD1 matching over 9 bases. The CDR3 is 13 amino acids. V was pared by 7 bases and J by 3 bases, with 3 bases of the junction left unmatched. Germline V lookup: CDR1 LNHDA, CDR2 SQIVND (reference sequence). DNA for the CDR3: TGTGCCAGTACCGGGACAGGGTACACTGAAGCTTTCTTT. Residues: CASTGTGYTEAFF.

V usage is TRBV9 and J usage is TRBJ2-5, with D maybe TRBD2 (6 bases). Germline V lookup: CDR1 SGDLS, CDR2 YYNGEE. V dropped 4 bases and J dropped 2 bases, with 15 bases sitting between them. The CDR3 runs 15 residues. The CDR3 is CASSKNTGDQETQYF. CDR3 DNA: TGTGCCAGCAGCAAAAACACGGGAGATCAAGAGACCCAGTACTTC.

CDR3 sequence reads: CASSPRQEGYTF. CDR3 DNA sequence: TGTGCCAGCAGCCCCAGACAGGAGGGCTACACCTTC. This rearrangement joins TRBV6-5 to TRBJ1-2; D is perhaps TRBD1 (6 bases). Germline lookup yields CDR1 MNHEY and CDR2 SVGAGI. The CDR3 is 12 amino acids. V was pared by 6 bases and J by 8 bases, with 13 bases between.

The J gene is TRBJ2-6, the V gene TRBV7-6; tentatively, D is TRBD1 (5 bases). CDR3 size: 18 residues. Germline lookup yields CDR1 SGHVS and CDR2 FNYEAQ. The ends were cut back, 3 bases at V and 0 bases at J, with 15 bases in the middle. CDR3 sequence: CASSFPPTVLSGANVLTF. CDR3 DNA: TGTGCCAGCAGCTTCCCCCCGACAGTTCTCTCTGGGGCCAACGTCCTGACTTTC.

V gene TRBV12-3 or TRBV12-4 combines with J gene TRBJ1-5; D is perhaps TRBD1 (5 bases). CDR3 length: 13 amino acids. Trimming left V 6 bases short and J 9 bases short, with 15 bases between. CDR3 residues: CASSRTPPGPQHF. The CDR3 coding sequence is TGTGCCAGCAGCCGGACACCCCCCGGGCCCCAGCATTTT.

V gene TRBV27 combines with J gene TRBJ2-2; tentatively, D is TRBD1 (5 bases). Trimming removed 4 bases at V and 2 bases at J, with 17 bases between. Germline CDR1 and CDR2: MNHEY and SMNVEV (reference sequence). The CDR3 has 17 amino acids. This CDR3 is CASSSLWAGINTGELFF. DNA for the CDR3: TGTGCCAGCAGTTCCCTCTGGGCAGGGATCAACACCGGGGAGCTGTTTTTT.

The V gene is TRBV7-4, the J gene TRBJ2-3, with TRBD2 identical over 8 bases. J lost 6 bases, V lost 4 bases, and 24 bases had no gene match. The CDR3 sequence is 20 residues long. The germline V gene has CDR1 SGHVT and CDR2 SQSDAQ. For the CDR3, the DNA is TGTGCCAGCAGCTCACTCTGGAAATTAAGCGGGGGAGCCCGCTGGGATACGCAGTATTTT. It codes for CASSSLWKLSGGARWDTQYF.

V is TRBV6-5 and J is TRBJ1-2; D perhaps matches TRBD1 (5 bases). The CDR3 consists of 13 residues. Per the germline V gene, CDR1 is MNHEY and CDR2 is SVGAGI. V lost 8 bases, J lost 7 bases, and 17 bases lay in between. The CDR3 is CASELAGRGGYTF. CDR3 DNA sequence: TGTGCCAGCGAACTTGCAGGGAGGGGTGGCTACACCTTC.